Following are 13 T cell receptor beta chains from one sample sequenced in a study of shared clonotypes between healthy human individuals. Measured with immunoSEQ multiplex PCR; TCRdb has only the in-frame clones, and not every one. Of about 2.1 million clones detected, just under 95% appear once; the ten largest clones hold about 1.7%. In the naive CD8 group, cells lacked CD45RO and were positively selected for CCR7, so terminally differentiated effector memory CD45RA+ cells were left out. The sample comprised naive CD8+ T cells from PBMCs. These receptors were collected from a man aged 18 to 30 in good health. Some clones in this sample may be carry-over from other donors' samples.

The chain carries TRBV4-1 and TRBJ1-2; D perhaps matches TRBD1 (5 bases). CDR3 size: 14 residues. The V gene's germline CDR1 is MGHRA and CDR2 YSYEKL. Trimming pared 4 bases from V and 8 bases from J, leaving 17 bases between. The CDR3 spells CASSPNRRGTGYTF. Here the CDR3 DNA reads TGCGCCAGCAGCCCCAACAGGAGGGGAACCGGCTACACCTTC.

The chain recombines TRBV9 with TRBJ2-3; a possible D gene is TRBD1 (6 bases). V was trimmed by 4 bases and J by 7 bases, leaving 22 bases between them. Germline V gives CDR1 SGDLS, CDR2 YYNGEE. This CDR3 spans 16 amino acids. The CDR3 region is CASSPQSSGHAYTQYF. CDR3 bases: TGTGCCAGCAGCCCACAGAGTTCGGGACACGCTTATACGCAGTATTTT.

The V call is TRBV4-3, the J call TRBJ1-3; 7 bases map to TRBD1. Germline values: CDR1 LGHNA, CDR2 YSLEER. This CDR3 contains 15 residues. V shed 3 bases, J shed 2 bases, and the junction held 4 bases outside the gene matches. This CDR3 is CASSQARGPGNTIYF. In nucleotides, the CDR3 is TGCGCCAGCAGCCAGGCAAGGGGGCCTGGAAACACCATATATTTT.

CDR3 region: CASSAGGGNEQFF. The CDR3, as DNA: TGTGCCAGCAGTGCGGGAGGCGGGAATGAGCAGTTCTTC. The chain employs TRBV25-1 and TRBJ2-1; 7 nucleotides line up with TRBD2. Germline CDR1 reads MGHDK; CDR2 reads SYGVNS. The CDR3 runs to 13 residues. The junction had 4 bases not matched to a gene; V was cut back by 4 bases and J by 7 bases.

J is TRBJ1-1 and V is TRBV19; D ambiguous. Germline V gene data show CDR1 as LNHDA and CDR2 as SQIVND (reference sequence). The V end lost 1 base, the J end lost 5 bases, and 11 bases lay between the germline ends. The CDR3 loop spans 14 amino acids. This chain's CDR3 is CASSIGGGLTEAFF. The CDR3 DNA reads as TGTGCCAGTAGTATAGGAGGAGGGCTAACTGAAGCTTTCTTT.

The V call is TRBV7-9, the J call TRBJ1-4; D uncertain. The length of the CDR3 is 15 residues. Germline values: CDR1 SEHNR, CDR2 FQNEAQ (reference sequence). V lost 6 bases and J lost 8, with 19 bases in between. The CDR3 spells CASRDTTIPGEKLFF. CDR3 DNA: TGTGCCAGCAGGGATACGACAATCCCCGGGGAAAAACTGTTTTTT.

The rearrangement joins TRBV11-2 to TRBJ2-5; 10 bases fit TRBD2. The end of the DNA is better explained by TRBJ2-7, so the J call may be wrong. Germline CDR1 and CDR2: SGHAT and FQNNGV. The CDR3 covers 14 residues. The CDR3 region has the DNA TGTGCCAGCAGCCTATCTAGCGGGAGCTACGAGCAGTACTTC. This encodes CASSLSSGSYEQYF.

The chain carries TRBV27 and TRBJ2-7, with 13 bases aligning to TRBD2. Germline CDR1 MNHEY, CDR2 SMNVEV (reference sequence). This CDR3 spans 16 amino acids. The junction had 4 bases not matched to a gene; V was cut back by 2 bases and J by 3 bases. The CDR3 region is CASSLRGTSGVYEQYF. The CDR3 DNA is TGTGCCAGCAGTTTAAGAGGGACTAGCGGGGTCTACGAGCAGTACTTC.

The genes are TRBV30 and TRBJ2-7; TRBD1 is a possible D gene (6 bases). Germline V gene data show CDR1 as GTSNPN and CDR2 as SVGIG (reference sequence). The CDR3 covers 15 residues. Trimming cost V 4 bases and J 2 bases, with 18 bases left between them. The CDR3: CAWTVANRDPYEQYF. CDR3 DNA: TGTGCCTGGACGGTCGCAAACAGGGATCCCTACGAGCAGTACTTC.

This clone was counted a single time. V usage is TRBV4-1 and J usage is TRBJ1-2; 7 positions match TRBD1. CDR1 is MGHRA, CDR2 YSYEKL, per germline. J was trimmed by 1 base and V by 4 bases; bases with no gene match: 6. This CDR3 is built from 15 residues. CDR3 bases: TGCGCCAGCAGCCTTGCCGGGACAGTTAACTATGGCTACACCTTC. This gives the protein CASSLAGTVNYGYTF.

The V call is TRBV5-6, the J call TRBJ2-7; D perhaps matches TRBD1 (6 bases). CDR1 and CDR2 (germline): SGHDT, YYEEEE. Trimming cost V 2 bases and J 10 bases, with 13 bases left between them. This CDR3 has 12 amino acids. The CDR3 nucleotides read TGTGCCAGCAGCTTAGGGACAAATTTACAGTACTTC. Encoded protein: CASSLGTNLQYF.

This clone appeared a single time. The V call is TRBV28, the J call TRBJ2-4; D is ambiguous. The CDR3 consists of 12 residues. The germline V gene has CDR1 MDHEN and CDR2 SYDVKM. Trimming pared 6 bases from V and 12 bases from J, leaving 15 bases between. CDR3 loop: CASSLDRGDQYF. The CDR3 nucleotides are TGTGCCAGCAGCCTCGACCGCGGCGATCAGTACTTC.

This chain links TRBV29-1 with TRBJ1-3; D unclear. V was cut by 5 bases and J by 4 bases, with 15 bases left in between. The CDR3 contains 14 residues. CDR1 and CDR2 (germline): SQVTM, ANQGSEA. Here the CDR3 reads CSVLSGMDGNTIYF. The CDR3 DNA reads as TGCAGCGTTCTGTCCGGGATGGACGGAAACACCATATATTTT.